This TCR beta chain is drawn from a study of regulatory T cells in long-lasting Graves disease. This clonotype was counted only a few times. What it binds is unknown. This sample's time point: newly diagnosed GD, antithyroid drugs for less than 3 months. RNA extracted from PBMCs served as the sequencing template. Relying on iRepertoire HTBI primers and Arm-PCR of CDR3 regions, the team built TCR beta libraries. MiXCR was run by TCRdb on the multiplex PCR reads, yielding one entry per CDR3 protein. The table has a few hundred thousand distinct CDR3 sequences, around 11% seen once. The length of the CDR3 is 16 residues. V lost 1 base to trimming and J lost 0 bases, with 11 bases between them. Germline CDR1 LGHNA, CDR2 YNFKEQ. Notes on the study in general: Persistent cases favored TRBV28, TRBJ1-2 and TRBJ2-5.

This same sample was also part of a study on T cells in Graves' hyperthyroidism and ophthalmopathy. This second study notes: Used for diagnoses were clinical symptoms, serum thyroxine and TRAb, thyroid ultrasound and orbital computed tomography.

The specimen was peripheral blood mononuclear cells (PBMCs), collected at new diagnosis, from a patient treated with antithyroid drugs. The TCR comes from a woman under 30 with Graves disease. The rearrangement uses TRBV4-2 and TRBJ2-3; no reliable D call. CDR3 region: CASSQVSARSTDTQYF. As DNA, the CDR3 is TGTGCCAGCAGCCAAGTCAGCGCCAGGAGCACAGATACGCAGTATTTT.